The present T cell receptor beta chain was sequenced within a study of shared clonotypes between healthy human individuals. Study-wide context: The donor group consisted of two women and three men, aged 18 to 49.

The sorted-subset replicate PCRs were given about 210 ng DNA, which is tens of thousands of T cell genomes. Data came from immunoSEQ multiplex PCR; TCRdb stores just in-frame clones and leaves some out. The sample includes a few million clones, approximately 93% of them seen just once. Comments on this clone: What it binds is not known.

General observations from the study: Some clonotypes were shared by all four sorted-subset donors, while others were not shared. The non-shared ones had lower generation probabilities than the shared ones. Clonotype sharing among donors was thought likely to change with sequencing depth.

Germline CDR1 and CDR2: SGHRS and YFSETQ. Trimming removed 2 bases at V and 0 bases at J, with 11 bases between. The CDR3 length is 15 residues. The rearrangement uses TRBV5-1 and TRBJ1-1; a possible D gene is TRBD1 (6 bases). This sequence was found in a man aged 18-30 years in good health. Some clones in this sample may be carry-over from other donors' samples. The material sequenced was naive CD4+ T cells from PBMCs. Noted subset: CD45RA+ positively selected. The CDR3 bases are TGCGCCAGCAGCTTTGGAGACAGGCTGAACACTGAAGCTTTCTTT. This codes for CASSFGDRLNTEAFF.